Sequencing of this T cell receptor (beta chain) was carried out in a study of early T cells in non-severe SARS-CoV-2 infection listed by TCRdb under 2021. With respect to the entire study: Because TCR sequencing relied on bulk RNA taken from unsorted whole blood, pairing of alpha and beta chains was not possible.

What the study reported, not specific to this receptor: Matching against VDJdb was skewed toward anti-spike CD8 responses, likely underestimated virus-specific expansions, and missed private and CD4 specificities.

The method behind the library was 5' RACE. Sequencing was performed on a NextSeq 500. Unique molecular identifiers were attached to individual cDNA molecules in the TCR library protocol so that sequencing error and PCR bias could be corrected. Sequencing covered both TCR alpha and beta chains, and within each sample the abundances of alpha and beta sequences were tightly co-correlated. The paper's data handling went like this. Decombinator V4 was used to perform V gene, J gene and CDR3 annotation of TCR sequences. Expanded TCRs were defined as changing significantly between any two time points under a Poisson model with p below 0.0001. Abundances of TCRs were expressed as counts per million after normalisation to the total number of TCRs sequenced in each sample. MAIT TCRs were defined by TRAV1-2 paired with TRAJ12, TRAJ20 or TRAJ33, and iNKT TCRs by TRAV10 paired with TRAJ18. A search of VDJdb, accessed on 1 November 2021, was run for TCRs annotated to CMV, EBV and SARS-CoV-2, with TCRs annotated for multiple antigens excluded. The raw public data were reprocessed by TCRdb itself: fastp quality trimming at Q25, MiXCR clonotype calling, in-frame beta chains only. Entries are consolidated by CDR3 protein sequence, retaining the most common genes and DNA. What appears here as the V and J calls and clone size reflects TCRdb's work, not the paper's. For this sample there are tens of thousands of distinct CDR3 sequences; about a sixth appear just once. The leading ten clones occupy about 12% of the sample.

This clonotype is large (0.1 to 1%). It has no known antigen specificity. Base qualities were left out, and no much larger clone turns up one base away. Including the terminal cysteine and phenylalanine, the CDR3 comprises 17 residues. Of the read, only the CDR3 DNA is kept; its 51 bases are in frame from base 1. Set within a cohort of healthcare workers in London, UK, this nested case-control study involved weekly PCR testing of nasopharyngeal swabs along with blood sampling. Healthcare workers were enrolled in the week of the UK lockdown, from 23 to 31 March 2020, and were followed every week for up to roughly 16 weeks.

The chain links TRBV21-1 with TRBJ2-5; the table's D call TRBD1 went unverified against the DNA. TRBV21-1 is listed as a pseudogene. The sequencing sample was made of whole blood. The sequence was collected from an adult who was a healthcare worker with PCR-confirmed SARS-CoV-2 infection or an uninfected control (not recorded which). DNA sequence: TGTGCCAGCAGCAAAGAATGGGGACAACCCAAGCAAGAGACCCAGTACTTC. This encodes CASSKEWGQPKQETQYF.